Listed below are T cell receptor beta chains from one sample, sequenced in a study of T cells in Graves' hyperthyroidism and ophthalmopathy. TCRdb used MiXCR to reprocess the multiplex PCR reads, holding one entry per CDR3 protein. There are a few hundred thousand distinct CDR3 sequences in the sample; more than 45% occur only once, and approximately 8.4% lies in the top ten. The sample comprised peripheral blood or thyroid tissue (not recorded which). The receptors shown here come from a woman aged 18-30 years with Graves' hyperthyroidism. Each CDR3 is given with its conserved first and last residue. A D gene is named only where the DNA matches it firmly. The listing skips clone size in some rows; elsewhere it reads once, few, many or a size class.

D	V	size	J	length	CDR3	DNA
-	TRBV29-1	few	TRBJ2-1	14	CSVVEGDSINEQFF	TGCAGCGTTGTAGAGGGCGACAGCATCAATGAGCAGTTCTTC
-	TRBV6-5	few	TRBJ2-2	16	CASSSRGLPNTGELFF	TGTGCCAGCAGCTCTAGGGGACTTCCGAACACCGGGGAGCTGTTTTTT
TRBD1	TRBV20-1	many	TRBJ2-7	13	CSARAGTGDEQYF	TGCAGTGCTAGAGCTGGGACAGGGGATGAGCAGTACTTC
-	TRBV20-1	-	TRBJ1-6	14	CSASRSSYNSPLHF	TGCAGTGCCAGCAGGAGCTCCTATAATTCACCCCTCCACTTT
TRBD2	TRBV20-1	-	TRBJ2-3	14	CSARGLAGRYTQYF	TGCAGTGCTAGGGGCCTAGCGGGACGATATACGCAGTATTTT
-	TRBV2	-	TRBJ1-2	13	CASSVAGCHGYTF	TGTGCCAGCAGTGTGGCGGGGTGTCATGGCTACACCTTC
TRBD2	TRBV19	few	TRBJ2-1	17	CASSLPPGTSDYNEQFF	TGTGCCAGCAGCTTACCCCCCGGGACTAGCGACTACAATGAGCAGTTCTTC
-	TRBV29-1	many	TRBJ2-5	13	CSVERTYQETQYF	TGCAGCGTTGAGAGGACATACCAAGAGACCCAGTACTTC
-	TRBV7-9	many	TRBJ1-1	14	CASSPGTPNTEAFF	TGTGCCAGCAGCCCTGGGACACCGAACACTGAAGCTTTCTTT
TRBD2	TRBV12-3/TRBV12-4	-	TRBJ2-7	12	CASCSGDYEQYF	TGTGCCAGCTGTTCGGGGGACTATGAGCAGTACTTC